This T cell receptor (beta chain) was sequenced during a study of shared clonotypes between healthy human individuals. General study points: The naive CD4 repertoires of several donors were compared, and approximately 5.3% of clonotypes were shared. Rarefaction showed sorted-subset sequencing was incomplete despite large depth.

Turning to this clone: Antigen: not known.

V gave up 4 bases and J gave up 3 bases, with 12 bases separating them. CDR3 length equals 15 residues. Germline V gives CDR1 SGHVS, CDR2 FQNEAQ. Using approximately 190 ng DNA, around 30,000 T cell genomes, the sorted-subset replicate PCRs were run. Per the original methods: Without quality scores, immunoSEQ junctional reads could not be filtered like full-length reads. The protocol was immunoSEQ multiplex PCR, while the TCRdb copy is restricted to in-frame clones and leaves out a portion. The DNA gave D and trimming, while V, J and clone size come from that table. The sample has about 2.4 million clones, roughly 93% seen once; the top ten hold 0.35% to 0.45%.

The origin of this receptor is a man aged 18 to 30 in good health. Some clones in this sample may be carry-over from other donors' samples. The chain links TRBV7-8 to TRBJ2-2; D perhaps matches TRBD2 (6 bases). The sequenced sample consisted of naive CD4+ T cells from PBMCs. The subset denotes: CD45RA+ positively selected. The CDR3 bases are TGTGCCAGCAGCTCGGCTAGCGAGCACACCGGGGAGCTGTTTTTT. It yields the protein CASSSASEHTGELFF.